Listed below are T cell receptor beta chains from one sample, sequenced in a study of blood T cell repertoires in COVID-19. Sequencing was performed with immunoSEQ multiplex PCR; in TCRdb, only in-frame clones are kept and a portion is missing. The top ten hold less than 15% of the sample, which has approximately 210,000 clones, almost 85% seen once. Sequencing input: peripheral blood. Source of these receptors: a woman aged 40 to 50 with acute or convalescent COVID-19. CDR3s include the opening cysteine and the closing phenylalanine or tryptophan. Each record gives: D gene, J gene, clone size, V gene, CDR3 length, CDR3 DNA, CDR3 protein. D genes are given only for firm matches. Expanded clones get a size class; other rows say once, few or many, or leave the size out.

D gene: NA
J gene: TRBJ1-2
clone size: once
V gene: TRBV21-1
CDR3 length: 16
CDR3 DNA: TGTGCCAGCAGCAAAGCGCCCGGGAATCAAGTCTATGGCTACACCTTC
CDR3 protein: CASSKAPGNQVYGYTF

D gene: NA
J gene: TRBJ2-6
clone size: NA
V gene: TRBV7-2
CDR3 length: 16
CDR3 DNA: TGTGCCAGCAGCCATCGACAGCTCTCTGGGGCCAACGTCCTGACTTTC
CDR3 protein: CASSHRQLSGANVLTF

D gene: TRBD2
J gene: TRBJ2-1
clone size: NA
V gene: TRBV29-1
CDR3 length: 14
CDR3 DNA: TGCAGCGTTAAACTAGCGGGAAAATACAATGAGCAGTTCTTC
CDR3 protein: CSVKLAGKYNEQFF

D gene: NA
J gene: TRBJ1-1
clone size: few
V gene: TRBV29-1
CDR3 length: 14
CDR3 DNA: TGCAGCGTACTGGGGGCGTCGGTAGGCACTGAAGCTTTCTTT
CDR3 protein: CSVLGASVGTEAFF

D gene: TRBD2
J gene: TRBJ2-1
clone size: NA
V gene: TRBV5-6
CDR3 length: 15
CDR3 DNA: TGTGCCAGCAGCCCCGGGACTAGCGGGGACAATGAGCAGTTCTTC
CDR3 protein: CASSPGTSGDNEQFF

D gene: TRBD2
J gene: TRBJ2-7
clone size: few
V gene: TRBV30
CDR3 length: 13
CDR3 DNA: TGTGCCTGGAGTCAGACTAGCCGCTACGAGCAGTACTTC
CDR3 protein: CAWSQTSRYEQYF

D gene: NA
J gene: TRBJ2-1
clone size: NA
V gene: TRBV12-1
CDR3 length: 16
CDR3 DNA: TGTGCCAGCAGCTTCCGCCAAGGACAGCGAACCAATGAGCAGTTCTTC
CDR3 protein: CASSFRQGQRTNEQFF

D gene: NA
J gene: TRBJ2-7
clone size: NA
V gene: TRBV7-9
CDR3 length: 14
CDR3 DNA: TGTGCCAGCAGCTTAGAGGGAGAGGGTTACGAGCAGTACTTC
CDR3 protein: CASSLEGEGYEQYF

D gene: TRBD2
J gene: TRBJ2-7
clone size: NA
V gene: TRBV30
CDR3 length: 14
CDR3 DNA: TGTGCCTGGGTTGCTCCTAGCGGGGCCTACGAGCAGTACTTC
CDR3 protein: CAWVAPSGAYEQYF

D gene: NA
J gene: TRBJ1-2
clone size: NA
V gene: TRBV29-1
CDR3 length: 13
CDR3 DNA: TGCAGCGTTGAAGATTACTGGGGCGATGGCTACACCTTC
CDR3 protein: CSVEDYWGDGYTF

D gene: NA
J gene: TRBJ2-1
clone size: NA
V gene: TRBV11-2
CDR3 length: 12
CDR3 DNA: TGTGCCAGCAGCTTAGGAAGGGGGGAGCAGTTCTTC
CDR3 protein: CASSLGRGEQFF

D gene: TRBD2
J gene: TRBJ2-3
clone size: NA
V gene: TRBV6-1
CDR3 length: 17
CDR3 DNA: TGTGCCAGCAGTGCCCGGACTAGCGGGAGTTATACAGATACGCAGTATTTT
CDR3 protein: CASSARTSGSYTDTQYF

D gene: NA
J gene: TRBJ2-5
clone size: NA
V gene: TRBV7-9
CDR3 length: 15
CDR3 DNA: TGTGCCAGCAGCTTTAGCAGGGTCCAGGGGGAGACCCAGTACTTC
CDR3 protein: CASSFSRVQGETQYF

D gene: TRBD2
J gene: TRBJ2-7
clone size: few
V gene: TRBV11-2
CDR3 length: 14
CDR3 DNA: TGTGCCAGCAGCTTATGGACTAGCGGCGACGAGCAGTACTTC
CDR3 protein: CASSLWTSGDEQYF

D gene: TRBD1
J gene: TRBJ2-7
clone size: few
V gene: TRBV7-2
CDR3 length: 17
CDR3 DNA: TGTGCCAGCAGCTTATGGCTTAAGGGGGACAGGGGCTACGAGCAGTACTTC
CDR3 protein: CASSLWLKGDRGYEQYF

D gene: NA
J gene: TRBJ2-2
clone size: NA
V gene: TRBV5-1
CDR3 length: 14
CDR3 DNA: TGCGCCAGCAGCTTCCAAACGAACACCGGGGAGCTGTTTTTT
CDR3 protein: CASSFQTNTGELFF

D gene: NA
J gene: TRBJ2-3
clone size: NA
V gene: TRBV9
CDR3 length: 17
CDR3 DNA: TGTGCCAGCAGCGTAGGAACTGGGCTCCGAGTCACAGATACGCAGTATTTT
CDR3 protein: CASSVGTGLRVTDTQYF

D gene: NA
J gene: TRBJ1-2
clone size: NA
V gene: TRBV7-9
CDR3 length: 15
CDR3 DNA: TGTGCCAGCAGCCCCTTCGCGACTTCTAACTATGGCTACACCTTC
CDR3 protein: CASSPFATSNYGYTF

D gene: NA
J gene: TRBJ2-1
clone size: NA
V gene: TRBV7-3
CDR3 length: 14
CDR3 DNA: TGTGCCAGCAGCCCAAGTAGCTCCTACAATGAGCAGTTCTTC
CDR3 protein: CASSPSSSYNEQFF

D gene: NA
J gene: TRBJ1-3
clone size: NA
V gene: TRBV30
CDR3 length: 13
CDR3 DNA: TGTGCCTGGAGAAACGGGGCTGGAAACACCATATATTTT
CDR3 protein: CAWRNGAGNTIYF

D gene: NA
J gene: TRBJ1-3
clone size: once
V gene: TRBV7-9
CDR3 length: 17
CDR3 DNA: TGTGCCAGCAGCTCCATACAAAACCAGGGAACTGGAAACACCATATATTTT
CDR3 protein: CASSSIQNQGTGNTIYF

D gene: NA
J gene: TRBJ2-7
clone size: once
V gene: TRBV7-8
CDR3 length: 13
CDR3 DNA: TGTGCCAGCAGCTTAGCCTACAGGGCCGAGCAGTACTTC
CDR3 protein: CASSLAYRAEQYF

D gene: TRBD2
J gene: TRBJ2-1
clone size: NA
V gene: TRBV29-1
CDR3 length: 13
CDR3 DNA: TGCAGCGTTGAAAGGACTAGCGGGAATGAGCAGTTCTTC
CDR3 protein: CSVERTSGNEQFF

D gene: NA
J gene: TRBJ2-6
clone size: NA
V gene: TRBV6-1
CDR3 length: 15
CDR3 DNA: TGTGCCAGCAGTGAATGGGGAGCTGGGGCCAACGTCCTGACTTTC
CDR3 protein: CASSEWGAGANVLTF

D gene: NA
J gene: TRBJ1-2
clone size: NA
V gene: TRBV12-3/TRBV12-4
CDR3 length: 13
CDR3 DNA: TGTGCCAGCAGTTTGTCCGGGAACTATGGCTACACCTTC
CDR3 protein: CASSLSGNYGYTF

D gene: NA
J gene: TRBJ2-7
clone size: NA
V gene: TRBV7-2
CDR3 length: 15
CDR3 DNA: TGTGCCAGCAGCTTTTACAGGGAGTCCGACTACGAGCAGTACTTC
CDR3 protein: CASSFYRESDYEQYF

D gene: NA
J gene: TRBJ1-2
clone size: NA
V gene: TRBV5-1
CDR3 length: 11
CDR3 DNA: TGCGCCAGCAGCTTCGATAAACAGCTTAATTTC
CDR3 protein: CASSFDKQLNF

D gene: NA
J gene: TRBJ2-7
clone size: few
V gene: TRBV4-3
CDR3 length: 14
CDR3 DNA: TGCGCCAGCAGCCAAGAAGTGGGAGTATACGAGCAGTACTTC
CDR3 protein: CASSQEVGVYEQYF

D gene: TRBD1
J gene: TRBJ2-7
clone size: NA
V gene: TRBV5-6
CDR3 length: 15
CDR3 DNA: TGTGCCAGCAGCTTACCCGGGACAGGGTCCCACGAGCAGTACTTC
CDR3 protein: CASSLPGTGSHEQYF

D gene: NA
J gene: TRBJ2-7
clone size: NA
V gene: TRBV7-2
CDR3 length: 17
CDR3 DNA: TGTGCCAGCAGCTCCCGCGTTGGGACACTCGGATCCTACGAGCAGTACTTC
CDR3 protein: CASSSRVGTLGSYEQYF

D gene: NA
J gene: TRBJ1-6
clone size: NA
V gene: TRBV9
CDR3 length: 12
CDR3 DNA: TGTGCCAGCAGCGCATATAATTCACCCCTCCACTTT
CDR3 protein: CASSAYNSPLHF

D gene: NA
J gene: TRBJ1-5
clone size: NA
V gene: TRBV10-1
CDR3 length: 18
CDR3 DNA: TGCGCCAGCAGTGAGTCGAGGAGGAGGGAATTCGGCAATCAGCCCCAGCATTTT
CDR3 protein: CASSESRRREFGNQPQHF

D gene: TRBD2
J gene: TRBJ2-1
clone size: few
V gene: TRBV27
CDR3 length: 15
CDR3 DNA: TGTGCCAGCAGTAGCGGGGGGGCCGGGTTTAATGAGCAGTTCTTC
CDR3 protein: CASSSGGAGFNEQFF

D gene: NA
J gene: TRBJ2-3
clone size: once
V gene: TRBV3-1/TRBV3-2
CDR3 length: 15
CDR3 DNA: TGTGCCAGCAGCCAACGACAGATGGATACAGATACGCAGTATTTT
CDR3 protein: CASSQRQMDTDTQYF

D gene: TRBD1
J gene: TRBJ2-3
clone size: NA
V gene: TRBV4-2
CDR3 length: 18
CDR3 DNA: TGTGCCAGCAGCCCCCCCCGGGGGACAGGGGTTGGCACAGATACGCAGTATTTT
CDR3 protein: CASSPPRGTGVGTDTQYF

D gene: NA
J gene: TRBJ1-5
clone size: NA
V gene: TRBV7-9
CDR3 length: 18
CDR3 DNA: TGTGCCAGCAGCCGATTAGGAAGGGCTGGGAGGGGCCAACAGCCCCAGCATTTT
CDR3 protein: CASSRLGRAGRGQQPQHF

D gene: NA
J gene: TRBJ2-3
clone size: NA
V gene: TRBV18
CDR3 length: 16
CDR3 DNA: TGTGCCAGCTCACCGGCAAGGGGCTTACTTGAGGATACGCAGTATTTT
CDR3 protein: CASSPARGLLEDTQYF

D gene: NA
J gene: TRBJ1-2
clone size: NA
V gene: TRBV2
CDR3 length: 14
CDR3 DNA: TGTGCCAGCAGGGGAACCCGGGACAATCGAGGCTACACCTTC
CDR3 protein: CASRGTRDNRGYTF

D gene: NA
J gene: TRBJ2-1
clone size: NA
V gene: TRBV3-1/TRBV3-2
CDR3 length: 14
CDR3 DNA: TGTGCCAGCAGCCAAGGTTCAGGGGCAGGTGAGCAGTTCTTC
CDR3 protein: CASSQGSGAGEQFF

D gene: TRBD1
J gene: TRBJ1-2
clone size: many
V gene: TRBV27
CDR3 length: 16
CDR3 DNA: TGTGCCAGCAGTCCCGAAAACAGGGGGCGCAACTATGGCTACACCTTC
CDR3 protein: CASSPENRGRNYGYTF

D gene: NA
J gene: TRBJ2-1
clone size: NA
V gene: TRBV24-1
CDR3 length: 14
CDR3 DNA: TGTGCCACCAGTGACCTCGAAGAGGGAAATGAGCAGTTCTTC
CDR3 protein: CATSDLEEGNEQFF

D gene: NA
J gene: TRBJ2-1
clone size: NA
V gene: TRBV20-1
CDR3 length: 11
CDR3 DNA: TGCAGTGCCTTTGGCGGGAACGAGCAGTTCTTC
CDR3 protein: CSAFGGNEQFF

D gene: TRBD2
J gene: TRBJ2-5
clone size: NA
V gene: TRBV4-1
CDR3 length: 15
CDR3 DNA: TGCGCCAGCAGCCAGGGCAGCGGGGTGGCGGAGACCCAGTACTTC
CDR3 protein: CASSQGSGVAETQYF

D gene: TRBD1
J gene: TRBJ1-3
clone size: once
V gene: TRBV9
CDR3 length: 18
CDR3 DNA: TGTGCCAGCAGCGTCCGGGACAGGGGGAGCTTCTCTGGAAACACCATATATTTT
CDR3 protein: CASSVRDRGSFSGNTIYF

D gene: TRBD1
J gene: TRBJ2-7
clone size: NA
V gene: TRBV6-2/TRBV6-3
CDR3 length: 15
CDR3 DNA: TGTGCCAGCAGTTACGACAGGGGGGATGTCTACGAGCAGTACTTC
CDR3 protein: CASSYDRGDVYEQYF

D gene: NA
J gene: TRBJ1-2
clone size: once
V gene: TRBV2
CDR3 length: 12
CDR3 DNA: TGTGCCAGCAGTTTACAGGGCTATGGCTACACCTTC
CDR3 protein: CASSLQGYGYTF

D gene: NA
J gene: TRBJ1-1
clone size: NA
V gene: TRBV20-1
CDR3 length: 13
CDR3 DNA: TGCAGTGCTAGTATTGCAGGGGACACTGAAGCTTTCTTT
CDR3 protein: CSASIAGDTEAFF

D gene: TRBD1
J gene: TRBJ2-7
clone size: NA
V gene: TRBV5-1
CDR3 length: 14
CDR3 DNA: TGCGCCAGCAGCTTGCGGCAGGGGGCATACGAGCAGTACTTC
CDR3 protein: CASSLRQGAYEQYF